This TCR beta chain emerged from a study of glioma-infiltrating T cells after dendritic cell vaccination. Up to 2 ug genomic DNA was used for TCRB CDR3 amplification. Primers: 60 V beta forward and 13 J beta reverse. TCRdb keeps only in-frame clones here, not all; method: immunoSEQ multiplex PCR. The sample records tens of thousands of clones, roughly 90% being singletons. V lost 2 bases, J lost 5 bases, and 16 bases lay in between. Per germline, CDR1 LGHNT and CDR2 FRNRAP. The CDR3 consists of 15 residues. Selection required adequate fresh-frozen tumor tissue plus more than two years' survival data. This rearrangement joins TRBV12-5 to TRBJ2-7; weak D call: TRBD1 (6 bases). This material consisted of blood, taken before dendritic cell vaccination. The sequence derives from a human donor with glioblastoma. The CDR3 DNA follows: TGTGCTAGTGGTTTGATACAGGGAAGGGGAAACGAGCAGTACTTC. Translating gives CASGLIQGRGNEQYF.